Below, one T cell receptor (beta chain) is given with its context. The antigen is not known. A single record per CDR3 protein comes from TCRdb applying MiXCR to the 5' RACE reads. The sample contains under 550,000 distinct CDR3 sequences, roughly 26% of which appear only once. This entry is derived from a study of CD8 T cells in ankylosing spondylitis. Regarding the study as a whole: Among TCR beta sequences, a motif of fewer than 10 highly homologous variants appeared characteristic of ankylosing spondylitis blood.

This TCR came from a male donor with ankylosing spondylitis. The sequencing sample was made of blood, either unsorted or a sorted T cell fraction (not recorded which).

The CDR3 here is CASSGLNIPGTEAFF. The CDR3 coding sequence is TGTGCCAGCAGTGGCCTAAATATCCCGGGCACTGAAGCTTTCTTT. This chain links TRBV6-1 with TRBJ1-1; no firm D call. Per germline, CDR1 MNHNS and CDR2 SASEGT. V was trimmed by 4 bases and J by 4 bases, leaving 16 bases between them. The CDR3 runs 15 residues.